What follows describes a single TCR beta chain. This sample was included in a study of blood T cell repertoires in COVID-19. Study as a whole: Italy, Spain and the United States were the sources of the convalescent and acute COVID-19 samples.

Source study methods: Amplifying reference gene primers gave estimates of nucleated cell counts. Sequencing was performed with immunoSEQ multiplex PCR; in TCRdb, only in-frame clones are kept and a portion is missing. That table is the source of V, J and clone size, and D and trimming were worked out from the DNA. Altogether approximately 250,000 clones are present, 80% to 90% being singletons, with the ten largest covering less than 4.5%. The V segment lost 4 bases and the J segment 5 bases; nucleotides outside the gene matches: 5. Germline V gene data show CDR1 as LNHDA and CDR2 as SQIVND (reference sequence). CDR3 length: 14 amino acids.

The V call is TRBV19, the J call TRBJ2-5; TRBD2 aligns across 9 bases. The TCR was taken from a man in his fifties with acute or convalescent COVID-19. The sample was peripheral blood. The CDR3 protein is CASSSGRARETQYF. The CDR3, as DNA: TGTGCCAGTAGTAGCGGGAGGGCCAGGGAGACCCAGTACTTC. The full variable domain, completed using reference TRBV19 and TRBJ2-5, is DGGITQSPKYLFRKEGQNVTLSCEQNLNHDAMYWYRQDPGQGLRLIYYSQIVNDFQKGDIAEGYSVSREKKESFPLTVTSAQKNPTAFYLCASSSGRARETQYFGPGTRLLVL.